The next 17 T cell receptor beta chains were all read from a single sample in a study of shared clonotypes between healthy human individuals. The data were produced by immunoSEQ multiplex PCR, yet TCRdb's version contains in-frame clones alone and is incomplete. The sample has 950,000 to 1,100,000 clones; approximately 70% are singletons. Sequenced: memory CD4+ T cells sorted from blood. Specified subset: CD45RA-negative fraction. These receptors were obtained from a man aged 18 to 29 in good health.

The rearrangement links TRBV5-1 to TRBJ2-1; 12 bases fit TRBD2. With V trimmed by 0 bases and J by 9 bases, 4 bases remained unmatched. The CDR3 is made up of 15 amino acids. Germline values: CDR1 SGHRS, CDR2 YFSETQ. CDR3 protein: CASSLELAGGIEQFF. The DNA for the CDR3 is TGCGCCAGCAGCTTGGAACTAGCGGGAGGTATTGAGCAGTTCTTC.

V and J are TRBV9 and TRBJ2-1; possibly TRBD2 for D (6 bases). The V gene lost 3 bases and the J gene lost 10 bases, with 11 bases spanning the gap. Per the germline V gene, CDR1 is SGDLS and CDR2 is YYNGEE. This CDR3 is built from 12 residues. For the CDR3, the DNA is TGTGCCAGCAGCGGACTAGTAGGCGAGCAGTTCTTC. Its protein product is CASSGLVGEQFF.

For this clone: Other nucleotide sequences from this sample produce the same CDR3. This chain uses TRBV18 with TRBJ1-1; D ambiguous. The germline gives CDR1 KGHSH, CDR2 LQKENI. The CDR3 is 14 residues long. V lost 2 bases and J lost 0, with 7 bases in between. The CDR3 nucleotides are TGTGCCAGCTCACCAACGGGGTTGAACACTGAAGCTTTCTTT. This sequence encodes CASSPTGLNTEAFF.

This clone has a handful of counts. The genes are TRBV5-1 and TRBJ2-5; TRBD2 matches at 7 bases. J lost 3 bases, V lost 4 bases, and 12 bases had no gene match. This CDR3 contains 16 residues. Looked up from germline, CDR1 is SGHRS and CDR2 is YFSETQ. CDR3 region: CASSRQGGGEKETQYF. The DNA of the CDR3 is TGCGCCAGCAGCCGCCAGGGTGGGGGGGAAAAAGAGACCCAGTACTTC. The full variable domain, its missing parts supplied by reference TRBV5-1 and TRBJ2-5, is KAGVTQTPRYLIKTRGQQVTLSCSPISGHRSVSWYQQTPGQGLQFLFEYFSETQRNKGNFPGRFSGRQFSNSRSEMNVSTLELGDSALYLCASSRQGGGEKETQYFGPGTRLLVL.

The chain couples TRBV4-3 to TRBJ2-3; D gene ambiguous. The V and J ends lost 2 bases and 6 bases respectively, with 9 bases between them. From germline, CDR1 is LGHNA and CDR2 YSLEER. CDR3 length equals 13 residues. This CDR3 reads CASSQQVSDTQYF. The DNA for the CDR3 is TGCGCCAGCAGCCAACAGGTCAGCGATACGCAGTATTTT.

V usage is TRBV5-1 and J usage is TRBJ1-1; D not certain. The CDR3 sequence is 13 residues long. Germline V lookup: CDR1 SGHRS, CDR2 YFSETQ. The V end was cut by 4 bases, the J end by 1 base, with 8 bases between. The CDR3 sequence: CASSPDTNTEAFF. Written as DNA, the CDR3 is TGCGCCAGCAGCCCAGACACGAACACTGAAGCTTTCTTT. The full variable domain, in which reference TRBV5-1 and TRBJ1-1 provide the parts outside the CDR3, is KAGVTQTPRYLIKTRGQQVTLSCSPISGHRSVSWYQQTPGQGLQFLFEYFSETQRNKGNFPGRFSGRQFSNSRSEMNVSTLELGDSALYLCASSPDTNTEAFFGQGTRLTVV.

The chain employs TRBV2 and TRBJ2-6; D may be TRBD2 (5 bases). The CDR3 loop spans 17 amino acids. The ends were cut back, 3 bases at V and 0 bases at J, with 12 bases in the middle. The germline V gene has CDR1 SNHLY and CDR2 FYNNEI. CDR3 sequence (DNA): TGTGCCAGCAGTGAGACGGGAAGCATCTCTGGGGCCAACGTCCTGACTTTC. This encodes CASSETGSISGANVLTF. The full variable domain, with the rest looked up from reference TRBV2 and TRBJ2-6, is EPEVTQTPSHQVTQMGQEVILRCVPISNHLYFYWYRQILGQKVEFLVSFYNNEISEKSEIFDDQFSVERPDGSNFTLKIRSTKLEDSAMYFCASSETGSISGANVLTFGAGSRLTVL.

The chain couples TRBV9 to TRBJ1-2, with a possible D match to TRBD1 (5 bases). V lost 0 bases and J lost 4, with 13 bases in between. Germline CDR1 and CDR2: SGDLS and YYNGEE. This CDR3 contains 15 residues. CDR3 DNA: TGTGCCAGCAGCGTAGCTGGGGCGACAAGCTATGGCTACACCTTC. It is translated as CASSVAGATSYGYTF.

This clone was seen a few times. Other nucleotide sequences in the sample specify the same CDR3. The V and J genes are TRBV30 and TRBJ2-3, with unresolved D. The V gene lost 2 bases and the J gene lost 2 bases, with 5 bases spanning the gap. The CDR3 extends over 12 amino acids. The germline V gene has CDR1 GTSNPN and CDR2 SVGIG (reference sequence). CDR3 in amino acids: CAWSPNTDTQYF. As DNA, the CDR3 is TGTGCCTGGAGTCCTAACACAGATACGCAGTATTTT.

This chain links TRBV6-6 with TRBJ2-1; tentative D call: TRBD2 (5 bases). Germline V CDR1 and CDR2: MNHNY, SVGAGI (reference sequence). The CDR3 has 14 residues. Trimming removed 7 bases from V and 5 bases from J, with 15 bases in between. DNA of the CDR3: TGTGCCAGCATGGCAAGAGGGTTCCACAATGAGCAGTTCTTC. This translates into CASMARGFHNEQFF.

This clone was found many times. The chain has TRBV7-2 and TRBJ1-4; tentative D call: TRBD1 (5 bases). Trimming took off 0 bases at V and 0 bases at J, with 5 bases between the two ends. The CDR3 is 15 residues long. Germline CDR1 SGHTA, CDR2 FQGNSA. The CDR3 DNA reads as TGTGCCAGCAGCTTAGCCAGGGCAACTAATGAAAAACTGTTTTTT. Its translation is CASSLARATNEKLFF.

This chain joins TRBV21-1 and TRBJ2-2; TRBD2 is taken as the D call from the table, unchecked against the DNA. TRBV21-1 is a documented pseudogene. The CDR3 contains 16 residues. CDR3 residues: CASESLGGMGTGELFF. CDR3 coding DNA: TGTGCCAGCGAATCCCTGGGGGGAATGGGCACCGGGGAGCTGTTTTTT.

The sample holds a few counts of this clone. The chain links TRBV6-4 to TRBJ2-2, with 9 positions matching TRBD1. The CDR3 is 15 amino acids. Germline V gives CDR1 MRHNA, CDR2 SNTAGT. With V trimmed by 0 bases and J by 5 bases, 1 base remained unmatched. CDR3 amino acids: CASSDSTGGTGELFF. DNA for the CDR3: TGTGCCAGCAGTGACTCGACAGGGGGGACCGGGGAGCTGTTTTTT.

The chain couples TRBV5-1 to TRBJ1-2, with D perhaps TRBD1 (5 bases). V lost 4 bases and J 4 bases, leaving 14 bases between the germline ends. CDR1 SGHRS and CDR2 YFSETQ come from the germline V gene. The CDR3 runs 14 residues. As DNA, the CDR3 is TGCGCCAGCAGCCTAGGGGCAGACCCCTATGGCTACACCTTC. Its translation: CASSLGADPYGYTF.

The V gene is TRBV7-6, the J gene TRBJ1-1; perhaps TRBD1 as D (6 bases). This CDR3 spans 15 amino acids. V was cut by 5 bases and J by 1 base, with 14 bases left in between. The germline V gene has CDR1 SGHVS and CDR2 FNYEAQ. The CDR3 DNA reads TGTGCCAGCAGCACCAGCCCGACAGGGAACACTGAAGCTTTCTTT. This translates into CASSTSPTGNTEAFF.

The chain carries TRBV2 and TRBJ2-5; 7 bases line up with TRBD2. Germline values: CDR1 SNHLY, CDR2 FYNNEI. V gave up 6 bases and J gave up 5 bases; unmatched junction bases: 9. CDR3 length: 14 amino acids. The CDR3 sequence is CASRAPTSFETQYF. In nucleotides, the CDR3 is TGTGCCAGCAGGGCCCCGACTAGCTTTGAGACCCAGTACTTC.

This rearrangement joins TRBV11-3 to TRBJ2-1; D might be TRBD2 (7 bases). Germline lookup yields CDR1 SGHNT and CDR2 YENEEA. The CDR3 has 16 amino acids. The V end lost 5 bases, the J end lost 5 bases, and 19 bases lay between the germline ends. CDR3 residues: CASSPYGGGANNEQFF. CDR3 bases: TGTGCCAGCAGCCCCTATGGCGGGGGCGCGAACAATGAGCAGTTCTTC.